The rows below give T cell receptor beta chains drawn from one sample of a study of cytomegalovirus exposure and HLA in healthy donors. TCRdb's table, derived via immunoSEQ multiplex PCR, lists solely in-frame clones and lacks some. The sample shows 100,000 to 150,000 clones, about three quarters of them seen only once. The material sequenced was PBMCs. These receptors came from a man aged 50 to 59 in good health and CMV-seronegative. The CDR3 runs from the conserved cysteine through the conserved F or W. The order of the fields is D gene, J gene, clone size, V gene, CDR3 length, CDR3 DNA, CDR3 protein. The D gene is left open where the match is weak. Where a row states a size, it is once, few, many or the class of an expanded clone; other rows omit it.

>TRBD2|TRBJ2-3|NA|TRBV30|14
TGTGCCTGGAGTATAAGCGGGGGGCAGGGTACGCAGTATTTT
CAWSISGGQGTQYF
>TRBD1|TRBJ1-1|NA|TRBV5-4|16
TGTGCCAGCAAGGACAGGGGGCCTTGGGAGAACACTGAAGCTTTCTTT
CASKDRGPWENTEAFF
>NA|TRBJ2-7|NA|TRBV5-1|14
TGCGCCAGCAGCTTGGTGGGCTACTCCTACGAGCAGTACTTC
CASSLVGYSYEQYF
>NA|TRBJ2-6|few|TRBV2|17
TGTGCCAGCAGTACTCCAAGGTCGGGAGCTGGGGCCAACGTCCTGACTTTC
CASSTPRSGAGANVLTF
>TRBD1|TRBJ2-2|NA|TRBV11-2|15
TGTGCCAGCAGTAGGGGACAGCTTGTAGTCGGGGAGCTGTTTTTT
CASSRGQLVVGELFF
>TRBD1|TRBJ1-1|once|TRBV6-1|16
TGTGCCAGCAGTGACCCTGGGACAGGGGAGGGCACTGAAGCTTTCTTT
CASSDPGTGEGTEAFF
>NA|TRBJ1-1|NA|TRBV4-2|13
TGTGCCAGCAGCCCGGACTGGTCGTCGGAAGCTTTCTTT
CASSPDWSSEAFF
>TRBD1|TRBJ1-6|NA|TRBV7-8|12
TGTGCCAGCTCCCGGACAGGGTCACCCCTCCACTTT
CASSRTGSPLHF
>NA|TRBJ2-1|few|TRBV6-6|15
TGTGCCAGCAGTTACGGAGCAGCAACCTACAATGAGCAGTTCTTC
CASSYGAATYNEQFF
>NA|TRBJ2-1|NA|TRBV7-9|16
TGTTCCAGCAGCTCCCACAGGGCAGGGACCTACAATGAGCAGTTCTTC
CSSSSHRAGTYNEQFF
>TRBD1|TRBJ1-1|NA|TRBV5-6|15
TGTGCCAGCAGCTTCGACGACAGGGGAGGGACTGAAGCTTTCTTT
CASSFDDRGGTEAFF
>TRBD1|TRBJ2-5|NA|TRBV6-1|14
TGTGCCAGCGGGGTGGGACAGTTTCAAGAGACCCAGTACTTC
CASGVGQFQETQYF
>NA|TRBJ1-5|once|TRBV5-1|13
TGCGCCAGCAGCCCCTATGAGGGTCAGCCCCAGCATTTT
CASSPYEGQPQHF
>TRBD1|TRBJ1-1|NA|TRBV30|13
TGTGCCTGGAGCCCGGACAGGGGAACTGAAGCTTTCTTT
CAWSPDRGTEAFF
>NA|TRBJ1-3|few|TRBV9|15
TGTGCCAGCAGCCCCGACACCAGCTCTGGAAACACCATATATTTT
CASSPDTSSGNTIYF
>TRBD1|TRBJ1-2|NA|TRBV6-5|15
TGTGCCAGCAGTTACTCGAAGGAGGGGGCGGATGGCTACACCTTC
CASSYSKEGADGYTF
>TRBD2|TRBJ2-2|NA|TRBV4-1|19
TGCGCCAGCAGCCAAGGTTGGACTAGCGGGGGGTCGAACACCGGGGAGCTGTTTTTT
CASSQGWTSGGSNTGELFF
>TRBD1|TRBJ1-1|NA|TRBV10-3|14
TGTGCCATCAGTGAGTCGGGGGACAGCTCTGAAGCTTTCTTT
CAISESGDSSEAFF
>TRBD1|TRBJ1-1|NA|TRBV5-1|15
TGCGCCAGCAGTAAGATCCCGGACAGGGTCACTGAAGCTTTCTTT
CASSKIPDRVTEAFF
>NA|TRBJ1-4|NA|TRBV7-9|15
TGTGCCAGCAGCGCCGGACAACCAACTAATGAAAAACTGTTTTTT
CASSAGQPTNEKLFF
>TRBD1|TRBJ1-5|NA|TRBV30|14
TGTGCCTGGAGTACCGGGACAGGGATCCAGCCCCAGCATTTT
CAWSTGTGIQPQHF
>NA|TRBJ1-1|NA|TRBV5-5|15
TGTGCCAGCAGCTTGGTCGCGACAGTCAACACTGAAGCTTTCTTT
CASSLVATVNTEAFF
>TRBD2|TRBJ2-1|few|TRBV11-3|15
TGTGCCAGCAGCTTAAGAGCGGGGGGCGCGGATGAGCAGTTCTTC
CASSLRAGGADEQFF
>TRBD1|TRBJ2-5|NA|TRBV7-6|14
TGTGCCAGCAGCTCGGGGACAGGGGAAGAGACCCAGTACTTC
CASSSGTGEETQYF